This T cell receptor beta chain was profiled in a study of shared clonotypes between healthy human individuals. The CDR3 contains 15 residues. Germline V gene sequence: CDR1 SGHRS, CDR2 YFSETQ. V was clipped by 1 base and J by 4 bases, with 13 bases between them. In replicate PCRs of sorted subsets, approximately 190 ng DNA, some 28,000 T cell genomes, was used. Assay: immunoSEQ multiplex PCR; the TCRdb copy retains only in-frame clones and omits some. The data hold 500,000 to 550,000 clones, with 95% to 97% observed a single time. The receptor's source is a woman between 25 and 40 years old in good health. This rearrangement joins TRBV5-1 to TRBJ2-3, with a tentative D call TRBD2 (5 bases). Sequenced: naive CD4+ T cells sorted from blood. Sample subset: CD45RA+ positively selected. The CDR3 loop is CASSLSGKWSDTQYF. The CDR3, as DNA: TGCGCCAGCAGCTTGAGCGGAAAGTGGTCAGATACGCAGTATTTT. The complete variable domain, with remaining parts taken from reference TRBV5-1 and TRBJ2-3, reads KAGVTQTPRYLIKTRGQQVTLSCSPISGHRSVSWYQQTPGQGLQFLFEYFSETQRNKGNFPGRFSGRQFSNSRSEMNVSTLELGDSALYLCASSLSGKWSDTQYFGPGTRLTVL.